This record covers a single T cell receptor (beta chain). This sample stems from a study of blood T cell repertoires in COVID-19. Method: immunoSEQ multiplex PCR; TCRdb's copy keeps in-frame clones and lacks some. The sample gives about 140,000 clones, roughly 80% of which show up once; more than 8.5% is in the top ten. The sample was peripheral blood. The receptor's source is a woman aged 50 to 65 with active or convalescent COVID-19.

The CDR3: CASSPGRGSETQYF. The CDR3 region has the DNA TGTGCCAGCTCACCAGGTCGGGGTTCCGAGACCCAGTACTTC. The chain employs TRBV18 and TRBJ2-5, with D possibly being TRBD2 (5 bases). Trimming pared 2 bases from V and 5 bases from J, leaving 12 bases between. The CDR3 is made up of 14 amino acids. The germline gives CDR1 KGHSH, CDR2 LQKENI.